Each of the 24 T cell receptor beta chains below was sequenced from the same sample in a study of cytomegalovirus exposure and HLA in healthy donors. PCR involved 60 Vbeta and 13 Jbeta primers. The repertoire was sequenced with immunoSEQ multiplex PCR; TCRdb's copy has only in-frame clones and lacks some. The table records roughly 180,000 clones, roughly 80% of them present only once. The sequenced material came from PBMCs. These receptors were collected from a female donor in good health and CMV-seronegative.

The CDR3 sequence: CASSASGGLQETQYF. In nucleotides, the CDR3 is TGTGCCAGCAGCGCGTCGGGGGGGCTTCAAGAGACCCAGTACTTC. This chain links TRBV6-1 with TRBJ2-5, with 8 bases that match TRBD2. Germline CDR1 and CDR2: MNHNS and SASEGT. There are 15 residues in the CDR3. The ends lost 6 bases at V and 2 bases at J; junction bases unmatched: 8.

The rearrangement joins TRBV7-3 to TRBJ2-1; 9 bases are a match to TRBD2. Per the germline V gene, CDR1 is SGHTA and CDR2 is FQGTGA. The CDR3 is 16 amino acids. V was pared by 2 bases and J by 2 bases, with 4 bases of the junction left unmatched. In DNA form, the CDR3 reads TGTGCCAGCAGCTTATGGGGCGGGGGGGCCTACAATGAGCAGTTCTTC. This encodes CASSLWGGGAYNEQFF.

The CDR3 DNA sequence: TGTGCCAGCTCACGAAAACAGGGGCACGAGCAGTACTTC. This translates into CASSRKQGHEQYF. The rearrangement links TRBV18 to TRBJ2-7, with TRBD1 matching 7 bases. V lost 4 bases to trimming and J lost 5 bases; unmatched junction nucleotides: 5. CDR3 length: 13 residues. From germline, CDR1 is KGHSH and CDR2 LQKENI.

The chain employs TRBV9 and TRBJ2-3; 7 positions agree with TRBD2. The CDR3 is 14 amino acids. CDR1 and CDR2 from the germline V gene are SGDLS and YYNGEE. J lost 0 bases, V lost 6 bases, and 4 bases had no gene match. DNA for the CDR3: TGTGCCAGCAATATAGCGGGCAGCACAGATACGCAGTATTTT. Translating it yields CASNIAGSTDTQYF.

CDR3: CASSHPRYNEQFF. The CDR3 DNA reads TGTGCCAGCAGCCACCCGAGATACAATGAGCAGTTCTTC. V and J are TRBV7-9 and TRBJ2-1; D remains ambiguous. V was cut by 5 bases and J by 4 bases, with 9 bases left in between. This CDR3 is built from 13 residues. CDR1 and CDR2 from the germline V gene are SEHNR and FQNEAQ (reference sequence).

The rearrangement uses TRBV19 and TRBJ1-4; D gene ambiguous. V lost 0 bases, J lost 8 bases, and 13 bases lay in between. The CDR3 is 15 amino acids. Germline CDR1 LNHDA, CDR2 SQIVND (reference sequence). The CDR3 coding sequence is TGTGCCAGTAGTATAGACGGGAGGCCAAGCGAAAAACTGTTTTTT. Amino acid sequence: CASSIDGRPSEKLFF.

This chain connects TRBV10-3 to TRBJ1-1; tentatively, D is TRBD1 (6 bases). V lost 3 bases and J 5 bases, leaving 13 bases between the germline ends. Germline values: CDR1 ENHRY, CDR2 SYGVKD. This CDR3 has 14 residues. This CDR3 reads CAISDPGGATEAFF. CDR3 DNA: TGTGCCATCAGTGATCCCGGGGGGGCAACTGAAGCTTTCTTT.

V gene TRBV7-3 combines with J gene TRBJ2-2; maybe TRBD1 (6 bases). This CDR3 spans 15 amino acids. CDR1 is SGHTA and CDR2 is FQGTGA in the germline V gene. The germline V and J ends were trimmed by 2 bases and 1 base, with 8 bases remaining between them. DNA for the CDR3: TGTGCCAGCAGCTTACTACAGGGGAACACCGGGGAGCTGTTTTTT. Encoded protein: CASSLLQGNTGELFF. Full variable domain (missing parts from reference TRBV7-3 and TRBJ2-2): GAGVSQTPSNKVTEKGKYVELRCDPISGHTALYWYRQSLGQGPEFLIYFQGTGAADDSGLPNDRFFAVRPEGSVSTLKIQRTERGDSAVYLCASSLLQGNTGELFFGEGSRLTVL.

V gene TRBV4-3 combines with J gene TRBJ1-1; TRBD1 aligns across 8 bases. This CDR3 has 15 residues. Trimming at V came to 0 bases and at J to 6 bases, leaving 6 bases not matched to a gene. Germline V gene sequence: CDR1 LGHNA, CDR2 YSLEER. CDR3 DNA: TGCGCCAGCAGCCAAGATACGGACAGGGACGCTGAAGCTTTCTTT. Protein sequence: CASSQDTDRDAEAFF.

CDR3 coding DNA: TGTGCCAGTAGTCGAACTAGTTTTGGGTACGAGCAGTACTTC. It specifies CASSRTSFGYEQYF. The rearrangement joins TRBV19 to TRBJ2-7; a weak D match, TRBD2 (5 bases). Germline CDR1 reads LNHDA; CDR2 reads SQIVND (reference sequence). V lost 5 bases and J 4 bases, leaving 15 bases between the germline ends. This CDR3 has 14 residues.

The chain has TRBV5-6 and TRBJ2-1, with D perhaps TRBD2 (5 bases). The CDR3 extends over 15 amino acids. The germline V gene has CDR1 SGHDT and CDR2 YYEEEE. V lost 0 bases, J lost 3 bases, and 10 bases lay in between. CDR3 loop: CASSLGGRIYNEQFF. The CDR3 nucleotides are TGTGCCAGCAGCTTGGGAGGGAGAATCTACAATGAGCAGTTCTTC.

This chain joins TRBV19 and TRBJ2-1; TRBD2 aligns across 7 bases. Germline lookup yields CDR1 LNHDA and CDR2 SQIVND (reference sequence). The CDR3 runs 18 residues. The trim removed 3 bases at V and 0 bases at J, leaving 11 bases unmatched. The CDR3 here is CASSMFSGFTISYNEQFF. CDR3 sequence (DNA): TGTGCCAGTAGTATGTTTAGCGGGTTTACTATCTCCTACAATGAGCAGTTCTTC.

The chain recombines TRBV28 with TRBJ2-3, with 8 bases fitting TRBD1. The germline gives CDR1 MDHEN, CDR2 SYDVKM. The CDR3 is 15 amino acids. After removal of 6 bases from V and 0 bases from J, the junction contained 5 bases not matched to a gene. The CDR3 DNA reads TGTGCCAGCAGACCGGACAGGGTTAGCACAGATACGCAGTATTTT. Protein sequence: CASRPDRVSTDTQYF.

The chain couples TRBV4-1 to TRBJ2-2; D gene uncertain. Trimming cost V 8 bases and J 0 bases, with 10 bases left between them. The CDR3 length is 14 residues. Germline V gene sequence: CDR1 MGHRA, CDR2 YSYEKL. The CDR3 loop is CASSLETNTGELFF. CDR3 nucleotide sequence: TGCGCCAGCTCATTGGAGACGAACACCGGGGAGCTGTTTTTT.

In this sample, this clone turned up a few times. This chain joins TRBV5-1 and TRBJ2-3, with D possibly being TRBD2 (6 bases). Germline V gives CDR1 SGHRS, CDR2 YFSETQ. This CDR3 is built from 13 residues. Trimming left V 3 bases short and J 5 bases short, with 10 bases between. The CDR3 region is CASSSGGLDTQYF. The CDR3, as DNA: TGCGCCAGCAGCTCCGGGGGTTTAGATACGCAGTATTTT.

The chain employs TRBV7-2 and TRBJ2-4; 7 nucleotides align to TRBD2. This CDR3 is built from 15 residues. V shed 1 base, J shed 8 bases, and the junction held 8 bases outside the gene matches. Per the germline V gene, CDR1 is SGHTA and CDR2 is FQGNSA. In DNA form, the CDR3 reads TGTGCCAGCAGCTTAGATGGCGGGAGAGCGGACATTCAGTACTTC. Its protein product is CASSLDGGRADIQYF.

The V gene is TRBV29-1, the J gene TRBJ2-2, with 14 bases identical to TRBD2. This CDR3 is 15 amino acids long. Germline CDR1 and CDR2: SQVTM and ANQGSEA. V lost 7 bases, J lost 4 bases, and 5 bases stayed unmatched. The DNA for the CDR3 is TGCAGCGCGGGGACTAGCGGGAGTTCCACCGGGGAGCTGTTTTTT. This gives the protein CSAGTSGSSTGELFF.

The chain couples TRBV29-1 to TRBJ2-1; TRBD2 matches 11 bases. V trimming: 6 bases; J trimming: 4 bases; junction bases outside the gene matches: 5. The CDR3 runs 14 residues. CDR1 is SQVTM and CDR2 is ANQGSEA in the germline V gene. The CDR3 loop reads CSVTGLAAYNEQFF. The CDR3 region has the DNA TGCAGCGTAACGGGACTAGCGGCTTACAATGAGCAGTTCTTC.

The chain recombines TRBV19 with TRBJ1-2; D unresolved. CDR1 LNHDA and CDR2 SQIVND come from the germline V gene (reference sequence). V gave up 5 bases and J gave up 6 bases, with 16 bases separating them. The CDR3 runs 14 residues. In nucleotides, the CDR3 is TGTGCCAGTAGTCTTCGGGGAAAGGAGAATGGCTACACCTTC. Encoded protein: CASSLRGKENGYTF.

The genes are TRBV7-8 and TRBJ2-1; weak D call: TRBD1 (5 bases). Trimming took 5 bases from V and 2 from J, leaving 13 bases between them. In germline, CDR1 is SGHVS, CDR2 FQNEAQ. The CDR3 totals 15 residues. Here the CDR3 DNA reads TGTGCCAGCAGCCCCTATGGGGCAGCCTACAATGAGCAGTTCTTC. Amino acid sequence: CASSPYGAAYNEQFF.

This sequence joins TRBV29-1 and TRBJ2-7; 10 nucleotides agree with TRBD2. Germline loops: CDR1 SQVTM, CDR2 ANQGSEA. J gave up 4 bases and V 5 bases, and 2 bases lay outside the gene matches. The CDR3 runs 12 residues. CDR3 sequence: CSVRTSGYEQYF. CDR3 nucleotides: TGCAGCGTTAGGACTAGCGGTTACGAGCAGTACTTC.

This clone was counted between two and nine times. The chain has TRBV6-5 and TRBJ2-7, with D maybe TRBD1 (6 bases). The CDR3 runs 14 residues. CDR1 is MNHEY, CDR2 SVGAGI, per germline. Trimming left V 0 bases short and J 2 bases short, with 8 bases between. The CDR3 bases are TGTGCCAGCAGTTACTCTGGGGGCCCCTACGAGCAGTACTTC. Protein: CASSYSGGPYEQYF.

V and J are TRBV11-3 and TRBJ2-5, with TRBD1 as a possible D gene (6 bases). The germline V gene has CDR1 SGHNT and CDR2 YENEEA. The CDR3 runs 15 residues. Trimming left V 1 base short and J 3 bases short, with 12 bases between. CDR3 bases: TGTGCCAGCAGCTTAGGGTTTAGGACAGAAGAGACCCAGTACTTC. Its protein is CASSLGFRTEETQYF.

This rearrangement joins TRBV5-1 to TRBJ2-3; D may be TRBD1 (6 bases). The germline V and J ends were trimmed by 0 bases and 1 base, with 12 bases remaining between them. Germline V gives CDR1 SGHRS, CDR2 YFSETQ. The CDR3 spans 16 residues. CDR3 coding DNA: TGCGCCAGCAGCTTGGGGCAGGGGATTGGCACAGATACGCAGTATTTT. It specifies CASSLGQGIGTDTQYF.